The 11 T cell receptor beta chains in this list originate from one sample, sequenced in a study of blood T cell repertoires in COVID-19. Repertoires were generated with immunoSEQ multiplex PCR, while TCRdb's copy carries only in-frame clones and drops some. The table has fewer than 250,000 clones, approximately 85% seen once; the top ten hold 4%. The source material was peripheral blood. All receptors come from a man between 50 and 59 years old with acute or convalescent COVID-19.

The V gene is TRBV4-2, the J gene TRBJ2-7; 10 bases fit TRBD2. V shed 0 bases and J 9 bases; nucleotides not matched to a gene: 8. CDR1 and CDR2 from the germline V gene are LGHNA and YNFKEQ. The CDR3 sequence is 15 residues long. The CDR3 nucleotides read TGTGCCAGCAGCCAAGATCGAGAGCGGGGGGGCCGGCAGTACTTC. Amino acids: CASSQDRERGGRQYF.

The J gene is TRBJ1-2, the V gene TRBV10-3, with 11 bases lining up with TRBD1. CDR1 and CDR2 from the germline V gene are ENHRY and SYGVKD. J was trimmed by 1 base and V by 5 bases; bases with no gene match: 12. This CDR3 is 18 amino acids long. CDR3 nucleotides: TGTGCCATCAGTTTCCCCAGTACCGGGACAGGGGGTAACTATGGCTACACCTTC. This encodes CAISFPSTGTGGNYGYTF.

The chain couples TRBV6-5 to TRBJ1-4; a possible D gene is TRBD1 (6 bases). V lost 6 bases, J lost 5 bases, and 13 bases lay in between. Germline assignment: CDR1 MNHEY and CDR2 SVGAGI. The CDR3 loop spans 14 amino acids. Here the CDR3 reads CASREGGGNEKLFF. The CDR3 DNA follows: TGTGCCAGCAGGGAGGGGGGGGGAAATGAAAAACTGTTTTTT.

A few counts support this clone. This rearrangement joins TRBV24-1 to TRBJ1-4, with a weak D call TRBD1 (5 bases). Between the trimmed V and J ends, which lost 8 bases and 4 bases, there was a span of 13 bases. Germline V gives CDR1 KGHDR, CDR2 SFDVKD. The length of the CDR3 is 14 residues. The CDR3 sequence: CATKDTGDNEKLFF. DNA for the CDR3: TGTGCCACCAAGGACACGGGGGATAATGAAAAACTGTTTTTT.

V and J are TRBV19 and TRBJ2-5, with D perhaps TRBD1 (5 bases). The CDR3 is 17 residues long. Deletions cut 7 bases from V and 4 bases from J, with 25 bases between. CDR1 LNHDA and CDR2 SQIVND come from the germline V gene (reference sequence). Here the CDR3 reads CASTLRGASDLRETQYF. CDR3 DNA: TGTGCCAGTACCCTAAGGGGTGCTTCTGATTTGCGAGAGACCCAGTACTTC.

V usage is TRBV27 and J usage is TRBJ2-7, with 9 bases that match TRBD1. Per the germline V gene, CDR1 is MNHEY and CDR2 is SMNVEV (reference sequence). Unmatched junction bases numbered 2, after V lost 4 bases and J lost 4 bases. The CDR3 contains 13 residues. This CDR3 reads CASSWDRAYEQYF. CDR3 DNA sequence: TGTGCCAGCAGTTGGGACAGGGCTTACGAGCAGTACTTC.

This chain links TRBV3-1 (or the pseudogene TRBV3-2) with TRBJ1-2; D may be TRBD1 (6 bases). The CDR3 runs 15 residues. V was clipped by 4 bases and J by 6 bases, with 18 bases between them. Per the germline V gene, CDR1 is LGHDT and CDR2 is YNNKEL (reference sequence). This CDR3 reads CASSLVYGTLDGYTF. CDR3 bases: TGTGCCAGCAGCCTAGTATACGGGACACTCGATGGCTACACCTTC.

The chain couples TRBV3-1 (or the pseudogene TRBV3-2) to TRBJ1-2; a weak D match, TRBD1 (5 bases). Trimming pared 4 bases from V and 7 bases from J, leaving 10 bases between. Germline V CDR1 and CDR2: LGHDT, YNNKEL (reference sequence). The CDR3 contains 12 residues. The CDR3 region has the DNA TGTGCCAGCAGCCCCCCCCAGGGTGGCTACACCTTC. Translated, it gives CASSPPQGGYTF.

The rearrangement joins TRBV7-9 to TRBJ1-1; unclear D gene. Trimming removed 4 bases from V and 1 base from J, with 10 bases in between. The germline gives CDR1 SEHNR, CDR2 FQNEAQ (reference sequence). The CDR3 has 14 residues. The CDR3 here is CASSWREGNTEAFF. In DNA, the CDR3 is TGTGCCAGCAGCTGGAGGGAGGGGAACACTGAAGCTTTCTTT.

J is TRBJ2-7 and V is TRBV28, with D unresolved. The ends were cut back, 4 bases at V and 1 base at J, with 11 bases in the middle. CDR3 length: 14 residues. Germline CDR1 MDHEN, CDR2 SYDVKM. The DNA for the CDR3 is TGTGCCAGCAGTTCCCTCCCAGAATCCTACGAGCAGTACTTC. This sequence encodes CASSSLPESYEQYF.

The chain couples TRBV2 to TRBJ1-3, with D unclear. The V and J ends lost 4 bases and 1 base respectively, with 8 bases between them. The CDR3 spans 14 residues. The germline V gene encodes CDR1 SNHLY and CDR2 FYNNEI. CDR3 sequence (DNA): TGTGCCAGCAGTGCAGCCTCTTCTGGAAACACCATATATTTT. It codes for CASSAASSGNTIYF. The variable domain in full, with the rest retrieved from reference TRBV2 and TRBJ1-3, is EPEVTQTPSHQVTQMGQEVILRCVPISNHLYFYWYRQILGQKVEFLVSFYNNEISEKSEIFDDQFSVERPDGSNFTLKIRSTKLEDSAMYFCASSAASSGNTIYFGEGSWLTVV.